This entry describes one T cell receptor (beta chain). These data come from a study of blood T cell repertoires in COVID-19. Study information: The origin of the acute and convalescent COVID-19 samples was the United States, Italy and Spain. T cells, B-cell-depleted T cells, or PBMCs supplied cDNA or gDNA.

CDR1 is LGHDT, CDR2 YNNKEL, per germline (reference sequence). Trimming removed 5 bases at V and 0 bases at J, with 10 bases between. The CDR3 runs 14 residues. Seattle participants joined during active infection and were tracked over time. Original processing notes: Amplification of reference gene primers provided the estimated nucleated cell counts. The data were produced by immunoSEQ multiplex PCR, yet TCRdb's version contains in-frame clones alone and is incomplete. V and J calls and clone size come straight from that table; D and trimming were deduced from the DNA. The table shows roughly 480,000 clones, with approximately 89% occurring only once.

The receptor was isolated from a man in his late teens or twenties with COVID-19, enrolled during active disease. V is TRBV3-1 (or the pseudogene TRBV3-2) and J is TRBJ1-1; tentatively, D is TRBD1 (5 bases). Sequencing was done on a sample of peripheral blood. The DNA of the CDR3 is TGTGCCAGCAGCATAACAGGTCTGAACACTGAAGCTTTCTTT. The encoded protein is CASSITGLNTEAFF.